This T cell receptor beta chain appears in the sequencing data of a study of shared T cell receptors in the human thymus. TCRdb's copy holds only in-frame clones and misses some; the assay was immunoSEQ multiplex PCR. The sample holds 540,000 or so clones, about 84% seen once. This CDR3 region has 14 residues. V shed 2 bases, J shed 8 bases, and the junction held 8 bases outside the gene matches. This clone was picked up a small number of times. These records were also assigned to another study, of human thymus T cells. Turning to that study: Resections that were taken during corrective heart surgery supplied the thymus tissue. In thymic and blood repertoires alike, V and J usage looked biased.

The receptor was derived from a boy younger than two with a congenital heart defect. This chain links TRBV23-1 with TRBJ1-2, with 7 positions matching TRBD1. TRBV23-1 is an open reading frame whose function is uncertain. Sequencing was carried out using thymocytes. The CDR3 DNA reads TGCGCCAGCAGTCAAACCGGGACAGTCGGAGGCTACACCTTC. It is translated as CASSQTGTVGGYTF.